Listed below are T cell receptor beta chains from one sample, sequenced in a study of cytomegalovirus exposure and HLA in healthy donors. Clones were read by immunoSEQ multiplex PCR, and TCRdb kept only the in-frame ones, dropping some. Among 150,000 or so clones listed, 70% to 90% were seen once. Sequenced material: PBMCs. The receptors shown here come from a man aged 18 to 35 in good health and CMV-seropositive. Each CDR3 is given with its conserved first and last residue. The D gene is left open where the match is weak. Clone size is given for some rows only: seen once, a few or many times, or a class if the clone is expanded.

j_call,clone_size,d_call,v_call,cdr3_nt,cdr3_aa
TRBJ1-5,few,TRBD1,TRBV7-2,TGTGCCAGCAGCCTACAGGGGAGCAATCAGCCCCAGCATTTT,CASSLQGSNQPQHF
TRBJ1-2,-,TRBD1,TRBV4-3,TGCGCCAGCAGCCAGACAGGGGGCGGCTATGGCTACACCTTC,CASSQTGGGYGYTF
TRBJ2-7,-,TRBD2,TRBV4-3,TGCGCCAGCAGCGTAGGCGGGGGAGATTACGAGCAGTACTTC,CASSVGGGDYEQYF
TRBJ1-2,-,-,TRBV5-1,TGCGCCAGCAGCTTGGGACTGAACTATGGCTACACCTTC,CASSLGLNYGYTF
TRBJ1-2,few,-,TRBV18,TGTGCCAGCTCAACTCGGACAGAGCCGAATGGCTACACCTTC,CASSTRTEPNGYTF
TRBJ2-7,-,-,TRBV18,TGTGCCAGCTCACCCCCGGGACTGGGACCCGAGCAGTACTTC,CASSPPGLGPEQYF
TRBJ2-7,-,TRBD1,TRBV2,TGTGCCAGCATAAAGGGACAGGAGATATACGAGCAGTACTTC,CASIKGQEIYEQYF
TRBJ1-2,-,TRBD1,TRBV27,TGTGCCAGCAGGCTCCTCTACAGGGGGGGCTACACCTTC,CASRLLYRGGYTF
TRBJ1-2,-,-,TRBV6-5,TGTGCCAGCAGTTACCAGCAGGGTAGCGGCTACACCTTC,CASSYQQGSGYTF
TRBJ2-7,-,-,TRBV27,TGTGCCAGCAGTACCACAGGGTCCTACGAGCAGTACTTC,CASSTTGSYEQYF
TRBJ2-7,-,TRBD2,TRBV18,TGTGCCAGCTCGGGGGGACTAGCGGAAGCCTACGAGCAGTACTTC,CASSGGLAEAYEQYF
TRBJ2-3,many,-,TRBV6-1,TGTGCCAGCAGGATCGGAGGCGCAGATACGCAGTATTTT,CASRIGGADTQYF
TRBJ1-2,few,TRBD1,TRBV29-1,TGCAGCGTGCCGACAGGGGGCTATGGCTACACCTTC,CSVPTGGYGYTF
TRBJ2-3,-,-,TRBV7-9,TGTGCCAGCAGCCCTGAGACAGTCCTTTATCTAGATACGCAGTATTTT,CASSPETVLYLDTQYF
TRBJ2-7,-,TRBD1,TRBV9,TGTGCCAGCAGTACGGGACAGGGGTCCTACGAGCAGTACTTC,CASSTGQGSYEQYF
TRBJ2-7,-,TRBD1,TRBV19,TGTGCCAGTAGTCTGCGACAGGGCGGCGGGCAGTACTTC,CASSLRQGGGQYF
TRBJ2-1,-,-,TRBV4-3,TGCGCCAGCAGCCTCGGCCGGGAGTCTTACAATGAGCAGTTCTTC,CASSLGRESYNEQFF
TRBJ1-1,-,TRBD1,TRBV7-3,TGTGCCAGCAGCCCCGGGACAGGGAGCATGAACACTGAAGCTTTCTTT,CASSPGTGSMNTEAFF
TRBJ2-3,few,TRBD2,TRBV6-4,TGTGCCAGCAGTGGACTAGCGGGAGGCACAGATACGCAGTATTTT,CASSGLAGGTDTQYF
TRBJ2-7,-,-,TRBV7-2,TGTGCCAGCAGCCCCCCAGTCCACGAGCAGTACTTC,CASSPPVHEQYF
TRBJ2-7,-,-,TRBV5-6,TGTGCCAGCAGCTTCGTTACAGGTGGAAGGAGCTACGAGCAGTACTTC,CASSFVTGGRSYEQYF
TRBJ2-3,-,-,TRBV5-1,TGCGCCAGCAGCTTCAACACAGATACGCAGTATTTT,CASSFNTDTQYF
TRBJ1-5,-,-,TRBV18,TGTGCCAGCTCACCAGACAGTAGCAATCAGCCCCAGCATTTT,CASSPDSSNQPQHF
TRBJ1-4,-,TRBD1,TRBV5-1,TGCGCCAGCAGCCCACGAGGGACAGTCATTCTTGCGACTAATGAAAAACTGTTTTTT,CASSPRGTVILATNEKLFF
TRBJ1-1,once,TRBD1,TRBV19,TGTGCCAGTAGGAAACCGGACAGGGGAATGAACACTGAAGCTTTCTTT,CASRKPDRGMNTEAFF
TRBJ1-5,-,TRBD1,TRBV27,TGTGCCAGCAGCGGACAGGGGATCAATCAGCCCCAGCATTTT,CASSGQGINQPQHF
TRBJ2-2,-,-,TRBV6-5,TGTGCCAGCAGTTACTCTTACAGGTTCACCGGGGAGCTGTTTTTT,CASSYSYRFTGELFF
TRBJ1-1,-,-,TRBV21-1,TGTGCCAGCAGCAAGGACAGGAAGAACACTGAAGCTTTCTTT,CASSKDRKNTEAFF
TRBJ2-6,-,-,TRBV5-1,TGCGCCAGCAGCCTAGGAGGCTCTGGGGCCAACGTCCTGACTTTC,CASSLGGSGANVLTF
TRBJ1-2,-,-,TRBV6-4,TGTGCCAGCAGCCCCGCGGCGGGGGTTGGCTACACCTTC,CASSPAAGVGYTF
TRBJ2-7,-,-,TRBV7-2,TGTGCCAGCAGCTCCGGGACTCGCGCCTACGAGCAGTACTTC,CASSSGTRAYEQYF
TRBJ1-5,once,TRBD1,TRBV27,TGTGCCAGCAGTTTCTCTCCCCGCCGGACAGGGGGATTATATAGCAATCAGCCCCAGCATTTT,CASSFSPRRTGGLYSNQPQHF
TRBJ2-1,-,-,TRBV18,TGTGCCAGCTCACCACCGGGGGGGCCGAACAATGAGCAGTTCTTC,CASSPPGGPNNEQFF
TRBJ2-7,-,TRBD2,TRBV18,TGTGCCAGCTCACCACCGGTCAGGGAGGGTTACGAGCAGTACTTC,CASSPPVREGYEQYF
TRBJ1-1,-,-,TRBV7-2,TGTGCCAGCAGCCTCACTCTGGACAGTCACACTGAAGCTTTCTTT,CASSLTLDSHTEAFF
TRBJ1-1,-,TRBD1,TRBV5-1,TGCGCCAGCAGCGCGACAGGGGGAGACACTGAAGCTTTCTTT,CASSATGGDTEAFF
TRBJ2-3,-,-,TRBV6-1,TGTGCCAGCAGTGAAGCGGAGGGGCCAGATACGCAGTATTTT,CASSEAEGPDTQYF
TRBJ2-1,few,-,TRBV9,TGTGCCAGCAGCTCCCCCAACAGTTACAATGAGCAGTTCTTC,CASSSPNSYNEQFF
TRBJ2-3,-,-,TRBV6-5,TGTGCCAGCAGCCAGGCAGATACGCAGTATTTT,CASSQADTQYF
TRBJ2-2,-,-,TRBV27,TGTGCCAGCAGCCCCGAATGGAGCACCGGGGAGCTGTTTTTT,CASSPEWSTGELFF
TRBJ2-3,-,TRBD1,TRBV6-5,TGTGCCACCTCGGACAGGCGTACGGATACGCAGTATTTT,CATSDRRTDTQYF
TRBJ1-6,-,-,TRBV18,TGTGCCAGCTCACCTTTCGGGGTGCGCCTAGACTCCTATAATTCACCCCTCCACTTT,CASSPFGVRLDSYNSPLHF
TRBJ2-5,-,TRBD2,TRBV15,TGTGCCACCAGCAGGAGCGGGGCTGCGCCGACCCAGTACTTC,CATSRSGAAPTQYF
TRBJ2-5,-,TRBD2,TRBV11-3,TGTGCCAGCAGCGCCGGGACTAGCGGGAATCAAGAGGGGGCCCAGTACTTC,CASSAGTSGNQEGAQYF
TRBJ1-2,-,-,TRBV6-5,TGTGCCAGCAGTTACCCCAGCCAGGCCTATTATGGCTACACCTTC,CASSYPSQAYYGYTF
TRBJ2-2,-,TRBD2,TRBV19,TGTGCCAGTAGGAGGAGAGCGGGGGACCCCGCGAACACCGGGGAGCTGTTTTTT,CASRRRAGDPANTGELFF
TRBJ1-4,-,TRBD1,TRBV4-3,TGCGCCAGCAGCCCATCACCGGGACAGAGTGAAAAACTGTTTTTT,CASSPSPGQSEKLFF
TRBJ2-5,few,-,TRBV5-1,TGCGCCAGCAGCTTGGCGGGGTTTAGTGGGGAGACCCAGTACTTC,CASSLAGFSGETQYF
TRBJ2-3,-,-,TRBV7-3,TGTGCCAGCAGCTGGACGGGGGGCTCCACAGATACGCAGTATTTT,CASSWTGGSTDTQYF
TRBJ1-5,few,TRBD1,TRBV27,TGTGCCAGCAGTTTAAGGGGGACAGGGCAGGGTCAGCCCCAGCATTTT,CASSLRGTGQGQPQHF
TRBJ2-2,-,-,TRBV5-1,TGCGCCAGCAGTTTAACCGAGGGGCGGGACAGACTCACCGGGGAGCTGTTTTTT,CASSLTEGRDRLTGELFF
TRBJ2-1,-,-,TRBV7-2,TGTGCCAGCAGCTCCCGTGTTGAGCAGTTCTTC,CASSSRVEQFF
TRBJ1-1,-,-,TRBV11-1,TGTGCCAGCAGCCCCGGGACTACTGAAGCTTTCTTT,CASSPGTTEAFF
TRBJ1-1,-,-,TRBV7-6,TGTGCCAGCAGCCCGAGATCAGGCACTGAAGCTTTCTTT,CASSPRSGTEAFF
TRBJ2-5,-,-,TRBV19,TGTGCCAGTAGTATAGGAGTAAACCAAGAGACCCAGTACTTC,CASSIGVNQETQYF